Listed below are T cell receptor beta chains from one sample, sequenced in a study of T cell repertoires in cytomegalovirus infection. TCRdb re-called the reads with MiXCR, one entry per CDR3 protein. This sample has approximately 750,000 distinct CDR3 sequences, with 35% to 45% found just once. Specimen: PBMCs. These receptors all stem from a human donor in good health (CMV status not recorded). Some clones in this sample may be carry-over from other donors' samples. Both conserved end residues are part of each CDR3. The order of the fields is D gene, V gene, J gene, clone size, CDR3 DNA, CDR3 protein. The D gene is left open where the match is weak. The size entry is marked missing in some rows and otherwise reads once, few, many or a size class.

.	TRBV18	TRBJ2-7	few	TGTGCCAGCTCACCACAGGGGGATGAGCAGTACTTC	CASSPQGDEQYF
.	TRBV7-8	TRBJ1-1	few	TGTGCCAGCAGCTTAGCGGGGATAACTGCTTTCTTT	CASSLAGITAFF
.	TRBV7-3	TRBJ2-5	few	TGTGCCAGCAGCTCCGGCGGTGAGCAAGAGACCCAGTACTTC	CASSSGGEQETQYF
TRBD1	TRBV2	TRBJ2-1	few	TGTGCCAGCAGTGTGTCAGGGGGCAATGAGCAGTTCTTC	CASSVSGGNEQFF
.	TRBV12-3/TRBV12-4	TRBJ2-2	.	TGTGCCAGCAGCAGTTTAAAAGCGGGACAGCCTAACACCGGGGAGCTGTTTTTT	CASSSLKAGQPNTGELFF
TRBD1	TRBV10-3	TRBJ1-6	.	TGTGCCATCGGCGGGGACAGGATGACTTCACCCCTCCACTTT	CAIGGDRMTSPLHF
.	TRBV10-3	TRBJ2-5	.	TGTGCCATCAGTGAGCGGGGGGCTGTACAAGAGACCCAGTACTTC	CAISERGAVQETQYF
.	TRBV20-1	TRBJ2-1	.	TGCAGTGCTAGAGATTCGCCCAGAGTCCATGAGCAGTTCTTC	CSARDSPRVHEQFF
.	TRBV7-2	TRBJ1-2	.	TGTGCCAGCAGCTTAGACCAAACAGCAAGAGCTAACTATGGCTACACCTTC	CASSLDQTARANYGYTF
.	TRBV27	TRBJ2-7	few	TGTGCCAGCAGTTTAGCGGGCCTCGTGGCCTCCTACGAGCAGTACTTC	CASSLAGLVASYEQYF
.	TRBV20-1	TRBJ2-1	.	TGCAGTGCCGCCGGAGGGCCGATCTACAATGAGCAGTTCTTC	CSAAGGPIYNEQFF
TRBD1	TRBV28	TRBJ2-3	.	TGTGCCAGCAGTTTATGGCAGGGGGCGGGCGCAGATACGCAGTATTTT	CASSLWQGAGADTQYF
TRBD1	TRBV20-1	TRBJ1-4	few	TGCAGTGCTAAGGCCAGGGGGAGTTTCAATGAAAAACTGTTTTTT	CSAKARGSFNEKLFF
.	TRBV2	TRBJ1-2	few	TGTGCCAGCAGATTGGGGTACAGCACCTATGGCTACACCTTC	CASRLGYSTYGYTF
TRBD1	TRBV4-1	TRBJ1-4	few	TGCGCCAGCAGCCAAATGTGGCAGGGGGTAGTTATTCGAGAAAAACTGTTTTTT	CASSQMWQGVVIREKLFF
TRBD1	TRBV7-2	TRBJ2-7	many	TGTGCCAGCAGCTTAGAGGGACAGAGTCCTTCCTACGAGCAGTACTTC	CASSLEGQSPSYEQYF
.	TRBV7-9	TRBJ2-1	.	TGTGCCAGCAGCTTAGGGGGGCCTCCCCACAATGAGCAGTTCTTC	CASSLGGPPHNEQFF
TRBD1	TRBV20-1	TRBJ2-3	few	TGCAGTGCTAGAATACAGGGGGATACGCAGTATTTT	CSARIQGDTQYF
TRBD2	TRBV19	TRBJ2-1	.	TGTGCCAGTAGTATGGGTCGCATTGACGGGAGGGACAATGAGCAGTTCTTC	CASSMGRIDGRDNEQFF
.	TRBV20-1	TRBJ2-2	few	TGCAGTGCTAGACCACCCGAGGGGAGCAGGGCCAGGTTAAGTAACGGGGAGCTGTTTTTT	CSARPPEGSRARLSNGELFF
TRBD1	TRBV28	TRBJ1-1	.	TGTGCCAGCAGCCTTGAGTCAGGGACAGACACTGAAGCTTTCTTT	CASSLESGTDTEAFF
TRBD1	TRBV7-9	TRBJ1-1	.	TGTGCCAGCAGCTCTACCCACCTCTTGACAGGGTTGAACACTGAAGCTTTCTTT	CASSSTHLLTGLNTEAFF
TRBD2	TRBV15	TRBJ2-5	.	TGTGCCACCCGGGAGGGGGGGAAGGAACAAGAGACCCAGTACTTC	CATREGGKEQETQYF
.	TRBV5-1	TRBJ2-5	.	TGCGCCAGCAGCTTGTTAGACAGCAACCAAGAGACCCAGTACTTC	CASSLLDSNQETQYF
TRBD2	TRBV12-3/TRBV12-4	TRBJ2-1	many	TGTGCCAGCAGTTTTTGGCTAGCGGGGGCCCGAAGTGGTGAGCAGTTCTTC	CASSFWLAGARSGEQFF
.	TRBV4-1	TRBJ1-5	few	TGCGCCAGCAGCCCTGGCACAGTCGAACAGCCCCAGCATTTT	CASSPGTVEQPQHF
TRBD1	TRBV20-1	TRBJ1-6	.	TGCAGTGCTAGGGCCACAGGGGGGGTAGCTAATTCACCCCTCCACTTT	CSARATGGVANSPLHF
TRBD1	TRBV12-3/TRBV12-4	TRBJ1-3	few	TGTGCCAGCACCGGGACAGGTGATTCTGGAAACACCATATATTTT	CASTGTGDSGNTIYF
TRBD1	TRBV7-2	TRBJ1-5	many	TGTGCCAGCAGCTTAGTATCAGGGACAGTTAATCAGCCCCAGCATTTT	CASSLVSGTVNQPQHF